Each of the 16 T cell receptor beta chains below was sequenced from the same sample in a study of cytomegalovirus exposure and HLA in healthy donors. PCR was performed using 60 Vbeta and 13 Jbeta primers. Sequencing was performed with immunoSEQ multiplex PCR; in TCRdb, only in-frame clones are kept and a portion is missing. The sample lists roughly 120,000 clones, about 80% occurring once. The sequenced sample was PBMCs. These TCRs come from a female donor in good health and CMV-seropositive.

The rearrangement uses TRBV5-4 and TRBJ2-3; D is undetermined. V was clipped by 0 bases and J by 6 bases, with 11 bases between them. CDR3 size: 14 residues. From germline, CDR1 is SGHNT and CDR2 YYREEE (reference sequence). CDR3 DNA sequence: TGTGCCAGCAGCTTGGGCGGCACGGTCGATACGCAGTATTTT. Translated: CASSLGGTVDTQYF.

This clone came up once. V is TRBV6-6 and J is TRBJ1-4; no clear D gene. Germline CDR1 reads MNHNY; CDR2 reads SVGAGI (reference sequence). Trimming took off 0 bases at V and 8 bases at J, with 7 bases between the two ends. CDR3 length: 13 residues. The CDR3 spells CASSYSGGEKLFF. As DNA, the CDR3 is TGTGCCAGCAGTTACTCAGGAGGCGAAAAACTGTTTTTT.

The chain joins TRBV5-1 to TRBJ1-1, with D perhaps TRBD1 (6 bases). The CDR3 spans 15 residues. From germline, CDR1 is SGHRS and CDR2 YFSETQ. Between the trimmed V and J ends, which lost 6 bases and 4 bases, there was a span of 19 bases. CDR3 coding DNA: TGCGCCAGCAACTTCAATGTAGGGGGAAGCACTGAAGCTTTCTTT. It encodes CASNFNVGGSTEAFF.

V and J are TRBV9 and TRBJ2-3; tentatively, D is TRBD2 (6 bases). Trimming took off 1 base at V and 0 bases at J, with 9 bases between the two ends. The length of the CDR3 is 15 residues. From germline, CDR1 is SGDLS and CDR2 YYNGEE. The CDR3 DNA is TGTGCCAGCAGCGTAACTAGCCGGAGCACAGATACGCAGTATTTT. Translation: CASSVTSRSTDTQYF.

V is TRBV7-9 and J is TRBJ1-3; 7 nucleotides align to TRBD1. CDR3 length equals 14 residues. J gave up 7 bases and V 6 bases, and 9 bases lay outside the gene matches. Germline CDR1 reads SEHNR; CDR2 reads FQNEAQ (reference sequence). CDR3 DNA sequence: TGTGCCAGCAGAGGGGAAGGGGGCGCCAACACCATATATTTT. Residues: CASRGEGGANTIYF.

V is TRBV19 and J is TRBJ2-3; D is possibly TRBD1 (6 bases). V dropped 9 bases and J dropped 1 base, with 14 bases sitting between them. The CDR3 contains 14 residues. The germline CDR1 and CDR2 sequences are LNHDA and SQIVND (reference sequence). The CDR3 region has the DNA TGTGCCAGCGACCATCCAGGGGGCACAGATACGCAGTATTTT. Its translation is CASDHPGGTDTQYF. The variable domain in full, with the rest retrieved from reference TRBV19 and TRBJ2-3, is DGGITQSPKYLFRKEGQNVTLSCEQNLNHDAMYWYRQDPGQGLRLIYYSQIVNDFQKGDIAEGYSVSREKKESFPLTVTSAQKNPTAFYLCASDHPGGTDTQYFGPGTRLTVL.

This chain links TRBV7-9 with TRBJ1-2, with D perhaps matching TRBD1 (6 bases). The ends were cut back, 3 bases at V and 3 bases at J, with 11 bases in the middle. CDR1 SEHNR and CDR2 FQNEAQ come from the germline V gene (reference sequence). The CDR3 has 14 amino acids. CDR3 sequence (DNA): TGTGCCAGCAGCTTTGAAGGGGGGGACTATGGCTACACCTTC. This encodes CASSFEGGDYGYTF. The full variable domain, completed using reference TRBV7-9 and TRBJ1-2, is DTGVSQNPRHKITKRGQNVTFRCDPISEHNRLYWYRQTLGQGPEFLTYFQNEAQLEKSRLLSDRFSAERPKGSFSTLEIQRTEQGDSAMYLCASSFEGGDYGYTFGSGTRLTVV.

This chain links TRBV19 with TRBJ2-3, with 8 bases lining up with TRBD2. The germline CDR1 and CDR2 sequences are LNHDA and SQIVND (reference sequence). This CDR3 contains 15 residues. Losses at the gene ends were 6 bases for V and 1 base for J; bases not matched to a gene: 6. CDR3 loop: CASRSGGAGTDTQYF. In nucleotides, the CDR3 is TGTGCCAGTAGATCGGGGGGGGCCGGCACAGATACGCAGTATTTT.

The chain links TRBV7-2 to TRBJ1-4; no reliable D call. Trimming pared 0 bases from V and 8 bases from J, leaving 7 bases between. The CDR3 is made up of 13 amino acids. Germline V gene data show CDR1 as SGHTA and CDR2 as FQGNSA. CDR3: CASSLARVEKLFF. The CDR3 nucleotides read TGTGCCAGCAGCTTAGCGCGGGTGGAAAAACTGTTTTTT. The full variable domain, with the rest looked up from reference TRBV7-2 and TRBJ1-4, is GAGVSQSPSNKVTEKGKDVELRCDPISGHTALYWYRQSLGQGLEFLIYFQGNSAPDKSGLPSDRFSAERTGGSVSTLTIQRTQQEDSAVYLCASSLARVEKLFFGSGTQLSVL.

The rearrangement uses TRBV2 and TRBJ1-2; 11 positions agree with TRBD1. The germline V gene encodes CDR1 SNHLY and CDR2 FYNNEI. V was clipped by 7 bases and J by 5 bases; unmatched bases: 18. This CDR3 comprises 18 residues. CDR3 nucleotide sequence: TGTGCCAGCACCGAATTTTCACCACCGGGACAGGGGGAGTATGGCTACACCTTC. Its protein product is CASTEFSPPGQGEYGYTF.

The V call is TRBV19, the J call TRBJ2-1; 8 bases align to TRBD2. J gave up 10 bases and V 1 base, and 9 bases lay outside the gene matches. This CDR3 is built from 15 residues. In germline, CDR1 is LNHDA, CDR2 SQIVND (reference sequence). The DNA of the CDR3 is TGTGCCAGTAGTATAGTTTCGGGGGGGTCGGGGGAGCAGTTCTTC. Translating gives CASSIVSGGSGEQFF.

The DNA of the CDR3 is TGTGCCAGCAGCTTGGGAGGGGGTCGGCAGACCCAGTACTTC. As protein: CASSLGGGRQTQYF. The chain couples TRBV5-4 to TRBJ2-5; tentative D call: TRBD1 (6 bases). This CDR3 is built from 14 residues. V shed 0 bases and J shed 6 bases, with 12 bases lying between them. Germline V gene lookup returns CDR1 SGHNT and CDR2 YYREEE (reference sequence).

The chain couples TRBV28 to TRBJ2-7, with 8 bases lining up with TRBD1. With 6 bases clipped from V and 4 bases from J, the junction kept 8 bases outside the gene matches. Per germline, CDR1 MDHEN and CDR2 SYDVKM. CDR3 size: 14 residues. The CDR3 loop reads CASRAGTGLYEQYF. The CDR3 nucleotides are TGTGCCAGCAGGGCCGGGACAGGTCTTTACGAGCAGTACTTC.

The chain joins TRBV12-2 to TRBJ1-1; the table's D call TRBD1 went unverified against the DNA. TRBV12-2 is noted as a pseudogene. The CDR3 has 14 residues. As DNA, the CDR3 is TGTGCAAGTCGCTTACCGCTTACAAACACTGAAGCTTTCTTT. Protein sequence: CASRLPLTNTEAFF.

The chain is built from TRBV7-9 and TRBJ1-3; possibly TRBD1 for D (6 bases). V lost 5 bases to trimming and J lost 0 bases, with 14 bases between them. The CDR3 length is 16 residues. Germline V gene sequence: CDR1 SEHNR, CDR2 FQNEAQ (reference sequence). CDR3 DNA sequence: TGTGCCAGCAGCCTAAAGGGGACAAACTCTGGAAACACCATATATTTT. This codes for CASSLKGTNSGNTIYF.

The chain has TRBV4-3 and TRBJ1-6; the match to TRBD1 covers 7 bases. The CDR3 consists of 20 residues. Trimming at V came to 0 bases and at J to 6 bases, leaving 17 bases not matched to a gene. Looked up from germline, CDR1 is LGHNA and CDR2 is YSLEER. CDR3 amino acids: CASSQEPISTGTDINSPLHF. CDR3 nucleotide sequence: TGCGCCAGCAGCCAAGAGCCCATATCGACCGGGACAGATATTAATTCACCCCTCCACTTT.